These 32 T cell receptor beta chains were sequenced from one sample in a study of PD-L1 blockade in urothelial cancer listed by TCRdb under 2017. Library preparation used the immunoSEQ multiplex PCR assay. This is the immuneACCESS table as TCRdb keeps it, with only in-frame sequences that have V and J called. A part of the clones is gone; compared with another copy, unresolved V genes explain less than half, and the rest is unexplained. Across this sample there are 98,000 or so clones, with around 91% seen only once. The leading ten clones occupy 1.6% of the sample. In the paper's terms, the time point label means: pretreatment peripheral blood. The sample here was PBMCs, taken around atezolizumab (anti-PD-L1) treatment. Source of these receptors: a man aged 55 to 70 with urothelial cancer.

CDR3: CASSRPGGQYEQYF. The CDR3 DNA is TGCGCCAGCTCCCGGCCAGGGGGCCAATACGAGCAGTACTTC. V is TRBV4-1 and J is TRBJ2-7, with 8 bases aligning to TRBD1. There are 14 residues in the CDR3. V lost 8 bases to trimming and J lost 4 bases; unmatched junction nucleotides: 10. Germline V gene lookup returns CDR1 MGHRA and CDR2 YSYEKL.

The genes are TRBV7-3 and TRBJ1-6; 8 bases are a match to TRBD1. The CDR3 loop spans 15 amino acids. The V segment lost 3 bases and the J segment 6 bases; nucleotides outside the gene matches: 4. The V gene's germline CDR1 is SGHTA and CDR2 FQGTGA. This chain's CDR3 is CASSLAGQGNSPLHF. The CDR3, as DNA: TGTGCCAGCAGCTTGGCTGGACAGGGTAATTCACCCCTCCACTTT.

This clone was recorded only once. This sequence joins TRBV7-8 and TRBJ1-2, with 9 bases matching TRBD1. J gave up 4 bases and V 4 bases, and 7 bases lay outside the gene matches. Germline CDR1 reads SGHVS; CDR2 reads FQNEAQ. The CDR3 has 15 residues. The CDR3 is CASSSHRGLRYGYTF. CDR3 DNA sequence: TGTGCCAGCAGCTCCCACAGGGGGCTGCGCTATGGCTACACCTTC.

The genes are TRBV28 and TRBJ1-1, with 11 bases matching TRBD1. V lost 3 bases, J lost 4 bases, and 4 bases stayed unmatched. The CDR3 sequence is 15 residues long. From germline, CDR1 is MDHEN and CDR2 SYDVKM. This CDR3 reads CASSLGGQGGTEAFF. As DNA, the CDR3 is TGTGCCAGCAGTTTGGGGGGACAGGGGGGCACTGAAGCTTTCTTT.

The V and J genes are TRBV7-2 and TRBJ2-5, with 13 bases that match TRBD2. The CDR3 consists of 17 residues. Germline-derived CDR1 and CDR2 are SGHTA and FQGNSA. V lost 2 bases, J lost 5 bases, and 8 bases stayed unmatched. The CDR3 region is CASSLPPGLAGRETQYF. The CDR3 bases are TGTGCCAGCAGCTTACCCCCGGGACTAGCGGGAAGGGAGACCCAGTACTTC.

V is TRBV28 and J is TRBJ2-7; TRBD2 matches 8 bases. V lost 7 bases and J lost 4; bases outside the gene matches: 9. Germline V lookup: CDR1 MDHEN, CDR2 SYDVKM. The CDR3 is made up of 14 amino acids. The CDR3 nucleotides read TGTGCCAGCACGCCGGGGGGGGTGGGGTACGAGCAGTACTTC. This sequence encodes CASTPGGVGYEQYF.

This chain joins TRBV5-5 and TRBJ2-7, with a possible D match to TRBD2 (7 bases). Trimming shortened V by 2 bases and J by 1 base, and 13 bases separated the two germline ends. The V gene's germline CDR1 is SGHKS and CDR2 YYEKEE (reference sequence). This CDR3 is built from 15 residues. CDR3 in amino acids: CASSLRGASSYEQYF. In DNA form, the CDR3 reads TGTGCCAGCAGCTTACGGGGGGCCAGTTCCTACGAGCAGTACTTC.

The chain carries TRBV30 and TRBJ2-7; 7 bases map to TRBD1. Losses at the gene ends were 5 bases for V and 4 bases for J; bases not matched to a gene: 8. The CDR3 totals 13 residues. Germline CDR1 is GTSNPN and CDR2 is SVGIG (reference sequence). The CDR3 DNA reads as TGTGCCTGGGGGACAAGGGGGCGGTACGAGCAGTACTTC. Translated, it gives CAWGTRGRYEQYF.

The chain combines TRBV6-5 with TRBJ2-7; D gene uncertain. The CDR3 runs to 15 residues. V lost 0 bases and J 4 bases, leaving 13 bases between the germline ends. Germline CDR1 is MNHEY and CDR2 is SVGAGI. CDR3 residues: CASSYSRQRGYEQYF. CDR3 coding DNA: TGTGCCAGCAGTTACTCGAGGCAGCGTGGTTACGAGCAGTACTTC.

The genes are TRBV2 and TRBJ1-4; no clear D gene. Between the trimmed V and J ends, which lost 4 bases and 8 bases, there was a span of 8 bases. The CDR3 is 12 amino acids. Looked up from germline, CDR1 is SNHLY and CDR2 is FYNNEI. The CDR3 sequence is CASSVSREKLFF. CDR3 nucleotides: TGTGCCAGCAGTGTTTCGCGAGAAAAACTGTTTTTT.

The chain couples TRBV4-2 to TRBJ2-5; 9 nucleotides match TRBD2. The CDR3 totals 18 residues. Per germline, CDR1 LGHNA and CDR2 YNFKEQ. V lost 0 bases and J lost 4; bases outside the gene matches: 12. The CDR3, as DNA: TGTGCCAGCAGCCAAGAGCCGGGAAGCGGGGGGTTTAGAGAGACCCAGTACTTC. Translated, it gives CASSQEPGSGGFRETQYF.

The chain carries TRBV30 and TRBJ2-1; the match to TRBD1 covers 7 bases. This CDR3 is built from 13 residues. V shed 5 bases, J shed 4 bases, and the junction held 5 bases outside the gene matches. CDR1 is GTSNPN and CDR2 is SVGIG in the germline V gene (reference sequence). The CDR3 DNA is TGTGCCTGGCAAGGGACAGCTTACAATGAGCAGTTCTTC. Translating it yields CAWQGTAYNEQFF. The whole variable domain, remainder taken from reference TRBV30 and TRBJ2-1, is SQTIHQWPATLVQPVGSPLSLECTVEGTSNPNLYWYRQAAGRGLQLLFYSVGIGQISSEVPQNLSASRPQDRQFILSSKKLLLSDSGFYLCAWQGTAYNEQFFGPGTRLTVL.

The chain employs TRBV5-4 and TRBJ1-2; maybe TRBD1 (6 bases). Germline V gene data show CDR1 as SGHNT and CDR2 as YYREEE (reference sequence). Trimming left V 4 bases short and J 3 bases short, with 10 bases between. This CDR3 spans 13 amino acids. The CDR3 DNA is TGTGCCAGCAGCGCAGGGGAACACTATGGCTACACCTTC. As protein: CASSAGEHYGYTF.

This clone appeared a few times. This chain connects TRBV9 to TRBJ1-1; D is ambiguous. Between the trimmed V and J ends, which lost 4 bases and 8 bases, there was a span of 15 bases. Germline V CDR1 and CDR2: SGDLS, YYNGEE. The CDR3 has 13 residues. CDR3 protein: CASSSSSAGEAFF. CDR3 coding DNA: TGTGCCAGCAGCTCAAGCTCGGCAGGCGAAGCTTTCTTT.

The chain couples TRBV7-8 to TRBJ2-1; 12 nucleotides agree with TRBD2. The junction had 5 bases not matched to a gene; V was cut back by 3 bases and J by 8 bases. Germline values: CDR1 SGHVS, CDR2 FQNEAQ. CDR3 size: 15 residues. CDR3 in DNA: TGTGCCAGCAGCTTCGGACTAGCGGGAAACTATGAGCAGTTCTTC. Translated: CASSFGLAGNYEQFF. The full variable domain, in which reference TRBV7-8 and TRBJ2-1 provide the parts outside the CDR3, is GAGVSQSPRYKVAKRGQDVALRCDPISGHVSLFWYQQALGQGPEFLTYFQNEAQLDKSGLPSDRFFAERPEGSVSTLKIQRTQQEDSAVYLCASSFGLAGNYEQFFGPGTRLTVL.

The rearrangement joins TRBV4-1 to TRBJ2-3; TRBD2 aligns across 7 bases. CDR1 and CDR2 from the germline V gene are MGHRA and YSYEKL. The CDR3 spans 18 residues. V dropped 0 bases and J dropped 3; count of bases not matched to a gene: 12. The CDR3 region is CASSQDVLRGGATDTQYF. The CDR3 nucleotides are TGCGCCAGCAGCCAAGATGTCTTGAGGGGAGGGGCGACAGATACGCAGTATTTT.

The chain combines TRBV7-9 with TRBJ1-3, with D possibly matching TRBD1 (6 bases). Trimming removed 8 bases at V and 1 base at J, with 9 bases between. CDR1 SEHNR and CDR2 FQNEAQ come from the germline V gene (reference sequence). The CDR3 is 13 residues long. CDR3 in DNA: TGTGCCAGCCCTCAGGGGTCTGGAAACACCATATATTTT. Protein sequence: CASPQGSGNTIYF.

This clone was picked up one time. This chain connects TRBV7-3 to TRBJ2-3; possible D gene TRBD1, 5 bases. CDR3 length: 13 residues. Trimming shortened V by 7 bases and J by 6 bases, and 14 bases separated the two germline ends. Germline CDR1 reads SGHTA; CDR2 reads FQGTGA. The CDR3 DNA sequence: TGTGCCAGCATCAAGGGGCGTACGGATACGCAGTATTTT. It is translated as CASIKGRTDTQYF.

The chain employs TRBV4-3 and TRBJ2-7; TRBD2 agrees at 10 bases. V shed 0 bases, J shed 3 bases, and the junction held 5 bases outside the gene matches. This CDR3 comprises 16 residues. Germline V CDR1 and CDR2: LGHNA, YSLEER. In DNA form, the CDR3 reads TGCGCCAGCAGCCAAGATCTAGCGGGGGCTTACTACGAGCAGTACTTC. It yields the protein CASSQDLAGAYYEQYF.

The V and J genes are TRBV25-1 and TRBJ1-1; 12 bases are shared with TRBD1. This CDR3 contains 16 residues. After removal of 3 bases from V and 3 bases from J, the junction contained 5 bases not matched to a gene. The germline V gene has CDR1 MGHDK and CDR2 SYGVNS. CDR3 in DNA: TGTGCCAGCAGTGATCCGGGACAGGGGGCGCACACTGAAGCTTTCTTT. Translating gives CASSDPGQGAHTEAFF. Drawing the rest from reference TRBV25-1 and TRBJ1-1, the complete variable domain is EADIYQTPRYLVIGTGKKITLECSQTMGHDKMYWYQQDPGMELHLIHYSYGVNSTEKGDLSSESTVSRIRTEHFPLTLESARPSHTSQYLCASSDPGQGAHTEAFFGQGTRLTVV.

The rearrangement uses TRBV2 and TRBJ2-7, with 9 bases identical to TRBD1. Germline V gene data show CDR1 as SNHLY and CDR2 as FYNNEI. This CDR3 spans 14 amino acids. V dropped 4 bases and J dropped 2; count of bases not matched to a gene: 3. CDR3 nucleotides: TGTGCCAGCAGTGCCGGGACAGGGACCTACGAGCAGTACTTC. Its translation: CASSAGTGTYEQYF.

The J gene is TRBJ2-7, the V gene TRBV6-5; unclear D gene. V was shortened by 3 bases and J by 3 bases, with 18 bases between the two germline ends. The CDR3 sequence is 16 residues long. Looked up from germline, CDR1 is MNHEY and CDR2 is SVGAGI. The CDR3 loop reads CASSYSSAGKNYEQYF. Here the CDR3 DNA reads TGTGCCAGCAGTTATAGCTCAGCCGGAAAAAACTACGAGCAGTACTTC.

This clone showed up just a few times. The gene calls are TRBV7-9 and TRBJ1-2, with D maybe TRBD1 (6 bases). The length of the CDR3 is 14 residues. V was cut by 4 bases and J by 2 bases, with 11 bases left in between. CDR1 is SEHNR, CDR2 FQNEAQ, per germline (reference sequence). This chain's CDR3 is CASSSWTENYGYTF. CDR3 nucleotide sequence: TGTGCCAGCAGCTCTTGGACAGAAAACTATGGCTACACCTTC.

The chain is built from TRBV7-2 and TRBJ2-3, with TRBD2 matching over 9 bases. V was pared by 5 bases and J by 1 base, with 7 bases of the junction left unmatched. Germline V lookup: CDR1 SGHTA, CDR2 FQGNSA. The CDR3 consists of 16 residues. CDR3 nucleotides: TGTGCCAGCAGCACCCGGCTAGCGGGGCGCACAGATACGCAGTATTTT. Residues: CASSTRLAGRTDTQYF. The whole variable domain, filled in from reference TRBV7-2 and TRBJ2-3, reads GAGVSQSPSNKVTEKGKDVELRCDPISGHTALYWYRQSLGQGLEFLIYFQGNSAPDKSGLPSDRFSAERTGGSVSTLTIQRTQQEDSAVYLCASSTRLAGRTDTQYFGPGTRLTVL.

V usage is TRBV7-9 and J usage is TRBJ2-3, with 9 bases that match TRBD1. This CDR3 comprises 16 residues. Germline CDR1 is SEHNR and CDR2 is FQNEAQ (reference sequence). Germline trimming cut 1 base from V and 10 bases from J; bases unmatched to any gene: 12. The CDR3 reads CASSLGDRALLKAQYF. The CDR3 nucleotides read TGTGCCAGCAGCTTAGGGGACAGGGCCCTCCTCAAGGCGCAGTATTTT. Variable domain in full (rest from reference TRBV7-9 and TRBJ2-3): DTGVSQNPRHKITKRGQNVTFRCDPISEHNRLYWYRQTLGQGPEFLTYFQNEAQLEKSRLLSDRFSAERPKGSFSTLEIQRTEQGDSAMYLCASSLGDRALLKAQYFGPGTRLTVL.

The chain's CDR3 is CSVEGGPGEQYF. The CDR3 DNA follows: TGCAGCGTTGAAGGAGGGCCCGGCGAGCAGTACTTC. The chain has TRBV29-1 and TRBJ2-7; D is perhaps TRBD2 (5 bases). Germline V CDR1 and CDR2: SQVTM, ANQGSEA. The CDR3 is 12 residues long. V lost 1 base to trimming and J lost 6 bases, with 10 bases between them.

This clone occurred a few times. This chain links TRBV7-9 with TRBJ1-2, with TRBD1 matching 7 bases. The length of the CDR3 is 13 residues. CDR1 is SEHNR, CDR2 FQNEAQ, per germline (reference sequence). The V and J ends lost 10 bases and 2 bases, in that order; junction bases with no gene match: 7. CDR3 loop: CATQGSVNYGYTF. As DNA, the CDR3 is TGTGCCACACAGGGGAGCGTAAACTATGGCTACACCTTC.

In nucleotides, the CDR3 is TGTGCCAGCAGCCAGCGGGGGGCGAGGGATACGCAGTATTTT. It is translated as CASSQRGARDTQYF. The chain couples TRBV7-3 to TRBJ2-3; 9 positions agree with TRBD2. Germline values: CDR1 SGHTA, CDR2 FQGTGA. The CDR3 loop spans 14 amino acids. V trimming: 5 bases; J trimming: 6 bases; junction bases outside the gene matches: 6.

The chain couples TRBV10-2 to TRBJ2-5; possibly TRBD2 for D (7 bases). The V gene's germline CDR1 is WSHSY and CDR2 SAAADI. Trimming removed 4 bases from V and 3 bases from J, with 15 bases in between. The CDR3 has 15 amino acids. CDR3 sequence reads: CASSGGGLLKETQYF. The CDR3 nucleotides read TGCGCCAGCAGTGGGGGGGGGCTGCTTAAAGAGACCCAGTACTTC.

The chain has TRBV7-9 and TRBJ1-2; TRBD1 matches 10 bases. V lost 4 bases and J lost 5; bases outside the gene matches: 7. Germline V lookup: CDR1 SEHNR, CDR2 FQNEAQ (reference sequence). The CDR3 consists of 15 residues. The CDR3 loop is CASSSWDRGQYGYTF. DNA of the CDR3: TGTGCCAGCAGCTCCTGGGACAGGGGCCAGTATGGCTACACCTTC.

V and J are TRBV10-1 and TRBJ2-3, with 7 bases fitting TRBD1. Trimming took 5 bases from V and 2 from J; bases not matched to a gene: 10. The CDR3 length is 16 residues. The germline gives CDR1 WNHNN, CDR2 SYGVQD (reference sequence). The CDR3: CASSQDRDSLTDTQYF. CDR3 DNA sequence: TGCGCCAGCAGTCAGGACCGGGACAGCCTCACAGATACGCAGTATTTT.

V gene TRBV28 combines with J gene TRBJ1-3; a weak D match, TRBD1 (5 bases). Trimming pared 1 base from V and 2 bases from J, leaving 9 bases between. The CDR3 sequence is 15 residues long. CDR1 MDHEN and CDR2 SYDVKM come from the germline V gene. The DNA of the CDR3 is TGTGCCAGCAGTTTATCAACAGGTACTGGAAACACCATATATTTT. Translating gives CASSLSTGTGNTIYF.